This is a list of T cell receptor beta chains from one sample in a study of T cell repertoires in cytomegalovirus infection. TCRdb re-called the reads through MiXCR, storing one row per CDR3 protein. The sample has approximately 990,000 distinct CDR3 sequences; roughly 30% are singletons. No antigen has been identified for these receptors. This specimen was cultured CD8+ T cells from PBMCs, taken from culture after CMV antigen stimulation. Receptor source: a human donor in good health (CMV status not recorded). Some clones in this sample may be carry-over from other donors' samples. Both conserved end residues are part of each CDR3. A D gene is named only where the DNA matches it firmly. Clone size is shown for a subset of rows, as once, few, many or a class of expanded clone.

V gene	CDR3 length	clone size	D gene	J gene	CDR3 protein	CDR3 DNA
TRBV10-3	16	few	.	TRBJ2-7	CAISARGTAFSYEQYF	TGTGCCATCAGTGCCCGGGGCACAGCCTTCTCCTACGAGCAGTACTTC
TRBV7-3	12	.	.	TRBJ2-1	CASSRPNNEQFF	TGTGCCAGCTCCAGGCCGAACAATGAGCAGTTCTTC
TRBV27	13	few	TRBD2	TRBJ2-5	CASTTGGRETQYF	TGTGCCAGCACAACGGGGGGGCGAGAGACCCAGTACTTC
TRBV27	16	.	TRBD1	TRBJ2-1	CASSSYRGTPYNEQFF	TGTGCCAGCAGTTCCTACAGGGGAACTCCCTACAATGAGCAGTTCTTC
TRBV12-3/TRBV12-4	13	few	.	TRBJ2-5	CASNHEGTETQYF	TGTGCCAGCAACCACGAAGGGACAGAGACCCAGTACTTC
TRBV27	14	few	.	TRBJ1-6	CASLGGSRNSPLHF	TGTGCCAGCTTAGGGGGGTCGCGGAATTCACCCCTCCACTTT
TRBV27	15	.	.	TRBJ2-1	CASRPGASSYNEQFF	TGTGCCAGCAGACCCGGGGCAAGCTCCTACAATGAGCAGTTCTTC
TRBV27	13	.	.	TRBJ1-5	CASSLSRHQPQHF	TGTGCCAGCAGTTTATCTCGCCATCAGCCCCAGCATTTT
TRBV27	16	.	.	TRBJ1-1	CASSLSRAHGNTEAFF	TGTGCCAGCAGTTTATCGAGAGCCCACGGAAACACTGAAGCTTTCTTT
TRBV7-6	14	.	.	TRBJ1-3	CASSRTVGGNTIYF	TGTGCCAGCAGCCGGACAGTGGGTGGAAACACCATATATTTT
TRBV7-4	13	few	.	TRBJ2-3	CASSWVGTDTQYF	TGTGCCAGCAGTTGGGTGGGCACAGATACGCAGTATTTT
TRBV27	12	many	.	TRBJ2-3	CASSFSTDTQYF	TGTGCCAGCAGCTTTAGCACAGATACGCAGTATTTT
TRBV7-9	15	.	.	TRBJ2-7	CASSAPGTVPYEQYF	TGTGCCAGCAGCGCCCCCGGGACGGTTCCCTACGAGCAGTACTTC
TRBV4-1	15	few	.	TRBJ1-2	CASSQDTTAPYGYTF	TGCGCCAGCAGCCAAGATACGACAGCCCCTTATGGCTACACCTTC
TRBV2	15	few	TRBD1	TRBJ2-2	CASIRQGANTGELFF	TGTGCCAGCATCAGGCAGGGGGCAAACACCGGGGAGCTGTTTTTT
TRBV2	17	.	.	TRBJ1-5	CASTPYRDNNSNQPQHF	TGTGCCAGCACCCCATACCGGGACAACAATAGCAATCAGCCCCAGCATTTT
TRBV12-3/TRBV12-4	13	.	.	TRBJ2-1	CASSLGLQNEQFF	TGTGCCAGCAGTTTAGGGCTACAAAATGAGCAGTTCTTC
TRBV15	14	few	.	TRBJ2-7	CATSSNRNYYEQYF	TGTGCCACCAGCAGTAACAGGAATTACTACGAGCAGTACTTC